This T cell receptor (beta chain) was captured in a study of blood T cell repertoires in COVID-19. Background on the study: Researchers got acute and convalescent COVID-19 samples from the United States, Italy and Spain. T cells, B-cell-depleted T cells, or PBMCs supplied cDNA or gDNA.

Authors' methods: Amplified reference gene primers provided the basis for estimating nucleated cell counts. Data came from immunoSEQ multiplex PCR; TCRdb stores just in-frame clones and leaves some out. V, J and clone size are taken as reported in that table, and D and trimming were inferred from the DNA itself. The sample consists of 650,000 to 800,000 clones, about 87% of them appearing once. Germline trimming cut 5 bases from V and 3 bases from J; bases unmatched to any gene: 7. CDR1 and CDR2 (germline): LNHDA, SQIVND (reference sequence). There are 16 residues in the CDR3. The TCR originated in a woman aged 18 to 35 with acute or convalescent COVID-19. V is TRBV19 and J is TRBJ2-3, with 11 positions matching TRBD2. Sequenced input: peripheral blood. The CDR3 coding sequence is TGTGCCAGTAGTCCCGGGACTAGCGGTTCTACAGATACGCAGTATTTT. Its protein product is CASSPGTSGSTDTQYF.